This T cell receptor (beta chain) was retrieved from a study of OX40 agonist ivuxolimab in advanced cancers. As for the study in general: The patients received agonistic anti-OX40 (CD134) antibody ivuxolimab. People who had prior anti-PD-1, anti-PD-L1 or anti-CTLA-4 therapy could take part, and around 39% had some. Findings and limits, study-wide: There were, on average, more expanded clones in CD8+ T cells than in CD4+.

Germline lookup yields CDR1 LNHDA and CDR2 SQIVND (reference sequence). V gave up 7 bases and J gave up 5 bases; unmatched junction bases: 5. The CDR3 runs 13 residues. The protocol was immunoSEQ multiplex PCR, while the TCRdb copy is restricted to in-frame clones and leaves out a portion. Of roughly 60,000 clones in the sample, around 88% were seen once. As regards this clone: Its antigen is currently unknown.

The material was CD4+ or CD8+ T cells sorted from blood, obtained in a trial of the OX40 agonist ivuxolimab. This sequence joins TRBV19 and TRBJ2-7; 10 bases agree with TRBD1. The source is an adult with an advanced solid tumor such as melanoma, head and neck, liver or kidney cancer. The CDR3 DNA reads as TGTGCCAGTACAAGGACAGGGGGGAACGAGCAGTACTTC. Its translation is CASTRTGGNEQYF.